Listed below are T cell receptor beta chains from one sample, sequenced in a study of cytomegalovirus exposure and HLA in healthy donors. Profiling relied on immunoSEQ multiplex PCR, and the TCRdb table lists in-frame clones only, not all of them. The table shows about 130,000 clones, with 80% occurring only once. The sample comprised PBMCs. The receptors stem from a man younger than 40 in good health and CMV-seronegative. CDR3s include the opening cysteine and the closing phenylalanine or tryptophan. D genes are given only for firm matches. A row's size may be missing; if present it is once, few, many or a size class.

d_gene	v_gene	abundance	j_gene	CDR3nt	CDR3aa
NA	TRBV21-1	NA	TRBJ1-5	TGTGCCAGCAGCAATGAAGTCCTAACCAATCAGCCCCAGCATTTT	CASSNEVLTNQPQHF
TRBD2	TRBV6-5	NA	TRBJ2-7	TGTGCCAGCAGGCTGATCCGGGGAGGGGAGCAGTACTTC	CASRLIRGGEQYF
TRBD2	TRBV7-6	NA	TRBJ2-1	TGTGCCAGCAGCCCACTAGCGGGAGGCCCGAAATACAATGAGCAGTTCTTC	CASSPLAGGPKYNEQFF
NA	TRBV18	NA	TRBJ2-3	TGTGCCAGCTCACCACGGGCACAAGACACAGATACGCAGTATTTT	CASSPRAQDTDTQYF
TRBD1	TRBV4-1	once	TRBJ1-5	TGCGCCAGCAGCCTGGGACAGGGTACCAATCAGCCCCAGCATTTT	CASSLGQGTNQPQHF
TRBD2	TRBV4-3	NA	TRBJ2-1	TGCGCCAGCAGCCATGGGACTAGCGGAGACAATGAGCAGTTCTTC	CASSHGTSGDNEQFF
TRBD2	TRBV14	NA	TRBJ2-5	TGTGCCAGCAGCCAAGATCTGGTAGCGGGAATGGGGGAGACCCAGTACTTC	CASSQDLVAGMGETQYF
NA	TRBV7-9	NA	TRBJ1-4	TGTGCCAGCAGCTTAGGACAGTCCAAACTGTTTTTT	CASSLGQSKLFF
TRBD1	TRBV7-9	NA	TRBJ1-2	TGTGCCAGCAACCCTTCCGGGACAGGGGAAGTCGGCTACACCTTC	CASNPSGTGEVGYTF
TRBD2	TRBV6-4	NA	TRBJ2-1	TGTGCCAGCCGGACTAGCGGGAGGAAGTCCTACAATGAGCAGTTCTTC	CASRTSGRKSYNEQFF
NA	TRBV19	NA	TRBJ2-7	TGTGCCAGTAGGGACTACTCCTCCTACGAGCAGTACTTC	CASRDYSSYEQYF
TRBD1	TRBV6-1	NA	TRBJ1-2	TGTGCCAGCAGTGAAACGACAGGGACCGGCTACACCTTC	CASSETTGTGYTF
NA	TRBV7-2	NA	TRBJ2-7	TGTGCCAGCAGCTTAGGGCGGATTAGCTCCTACGAGCAGTACTTC	CASSLGRISSYEQYF
TRBD2	TRBV7-3	NA	TRBJ2-3	TGTGCCAGCAGGGGGGGACGGGGAGGGATCGCAGATACGCAGTATTTT	CASRGGRGGIADTQYF
TRBD2	TRBV29-1	NA	TRBJ2-5	TGCAGCGTCCCTTTAGCGGGAGGGATGGAGACCCAGTACTTC	CSVPLAGGMETQYF
NA	TRBV28	NA	TRBJ1-5	TGTGCCAGCAGTTTGTATCCGGGGTCGGGCAATCAGCCCCAGCATTTT	CASSLYPGSGNQPQHF
NA	TRBV7-2	NA	TRBJ1-1	TGTGCCAGCAGACAGGTGCTTGGGAACACTGAAGCTTTCTTT	CASRQVLGNTEAFF
TRBD2	TRBV6-1	NA	TRBJ2-7	TGTGCCAGCAGTGGACTCACTAGCGGGAAGAGCGAGCAGTACTTC	CASSGLTSGKSEQYF
NA	TRBV10-1	NA	TRBJ1-4	TGCGCCAGCAGTGACGAGGACAGAGGCAGGGGAGAACTGTTTTTT	CASSDEDRGRGELFF
NA	TRBV23-1	NA	TRBJ2-3	TGCGCCAGCAGTCGGTTCCTAGCGAGAGGTTCCACAGATACGCAGTATTTT	CASSRFLARGSTDTQYF
NA	TRBV5-6	NA	TRBJ2-2	TGTGCCAGCAGCTTGGCCGGGGTTTCGAACACCGGGGAGCTGTTTTTT	CASSLAGVSNTGELFF
TRBD2	TRBV14	NA	TRBJ2-3	TGTGCCAGCAGCTGGACTAGCGGGAGTACAGATACGCAGTATTTT	CASSWTSGSTDTQYF
NA	TRBV7-3	NA	TRBJ2-6	TGTGCCAGCAGCCCCCAACCCGTTTGGCGGCGTTTGACCAACGTCCTGACTTTC	CASSPQPVWRRLTNVLTF
TRBD1	TRBV5-4	NA	TRBJ2-1	TGTGCCAGCAACCCCGGGACAGGGGCTAACAATGAGCAGTTCTTC	CASNPGTGANNEQFF
TRBD2	TRBV19	once	TRBJ2-1	TGTGCCAGTAGCTGGGGGACTACCCTTTACAATGAGCAGTTCTTC	CASSWGTTLYNEQFF
NA	TRBV4-1	NA	TRBJ2-6	TGCGCCAGCAGCCAAGATAATCCGGCTAGCAGTGCTGGGGCCAACGTCCTGACTTTC	CASSQDNPASSAGANVLTF
NA	TRBV6-5	NA	TRBJ2-1	TGTGCCAGCAGTTACTCCAGCCAGGGGGGTGAGCAGTTCTTC	CASSYSSQGGEQFF
NA	TRBV30	NA	TRBJ2-3	TGTGCCTGGAGTGCCCCCTGTCCGCAGTATTTT	CAWSAPCPQYF
TRBD2	TRBV5-1	few	TRBJ2-7	TGCGCCAGCAGCGGGACTAGCGGGAACGGCGAGCAGTACTTC	CASSGTSGNGEQYF
TRBD1	TRBV27	NA	TRBJ2-5	TGTGCCAGCAGTGGGGGACAGGGTTTAGAGACCCAGTACTTC	CASSGGQGLETQYF
TRBD1	TRBV7-9	once	TRBJ1-1	TGTGCCAGCAGCACCTGGACAGGGACAATCACTGAAGCTTTCTTT	CASSTWTGTITEAFF
TRBD1	TRBV19	once	TRBJ1-1	TGTGCCAGTAGTATAGCAGGGGGACAGAACACTGAAGCTTTCTTT	CASSIAGGQNTEAFF
NA	TRBV6-5	NA	TRBJ2-1	TGTGCCAGCAGTTACTTAGCGGTCAGCTCCTACAATGAGCAGTTCTTC	CASSYLAVSSYNEQFF
NA	TRBV5-1	NA	TRBJ2-2	TGCGCCAGCAGCTCAGGACAGCGCACCGGGGAGCTGTTTTTT	CASSSGQRTGELFF
TRBD1	TRBV27	NA	TRBJ2-7	TGTGCCAGCAGTTTATCGGGGGACAGTATTTACGAGCAGTACTTC	CASSLSGDSIYEQYF